The clone carrying this T cell receptor beta chain was counted at least ten times. Time point described: sample taken at primary tumor resection. Unsorted samples of tumor, nontumor lung or frozen PBMC had their whole RNA sequenced. There were 72 donors, all of them untreated patients with early-stage non-small cell lung cancer. TCRdb reprocessed the 5' RACE reads via MiXCR and lists one record per CDR3 protein. Here the sample spans about 42,000 distinct CDR3 sequences, approximately 7% being singletons. This sample was taken from a study of spatial heterogeneity in lung cancer. V shed 8 bases, J shed 1 base, and the junction held 7 bases outside the gene matches. Germline CDR1 is WSHSY and CDR2 is SAAADI. The CDR3 is 15 residues long.

Specimen: PBMCs, collected at surgery. The chain employs TRBV10-2 and TRBJ1-1, with 10 bases matching TRBD1. The source is a female donor with early-stage non-small cell lung cancer. CDR3 bases: TGCGCCAGCCGGGACAGGGGCGATTCGAACACTGAAGCTTTCTTT. It translates to CASRDRGDSNTEAFF.